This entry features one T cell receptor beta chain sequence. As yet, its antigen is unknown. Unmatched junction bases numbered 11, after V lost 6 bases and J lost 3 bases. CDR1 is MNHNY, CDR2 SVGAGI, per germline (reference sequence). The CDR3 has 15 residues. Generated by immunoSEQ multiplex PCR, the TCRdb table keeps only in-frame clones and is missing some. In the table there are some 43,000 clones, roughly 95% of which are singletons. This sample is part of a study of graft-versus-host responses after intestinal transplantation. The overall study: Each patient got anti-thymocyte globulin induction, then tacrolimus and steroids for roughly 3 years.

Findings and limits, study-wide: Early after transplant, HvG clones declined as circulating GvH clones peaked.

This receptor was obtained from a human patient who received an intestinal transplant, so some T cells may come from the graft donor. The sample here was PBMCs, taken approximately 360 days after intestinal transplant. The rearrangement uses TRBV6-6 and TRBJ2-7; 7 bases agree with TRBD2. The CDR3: CASSPHVGRDYEQYF. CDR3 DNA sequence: TGTGCCAGCAGCCCCCACGTTGGGAGGGACTACGAGCAGTACTTC.